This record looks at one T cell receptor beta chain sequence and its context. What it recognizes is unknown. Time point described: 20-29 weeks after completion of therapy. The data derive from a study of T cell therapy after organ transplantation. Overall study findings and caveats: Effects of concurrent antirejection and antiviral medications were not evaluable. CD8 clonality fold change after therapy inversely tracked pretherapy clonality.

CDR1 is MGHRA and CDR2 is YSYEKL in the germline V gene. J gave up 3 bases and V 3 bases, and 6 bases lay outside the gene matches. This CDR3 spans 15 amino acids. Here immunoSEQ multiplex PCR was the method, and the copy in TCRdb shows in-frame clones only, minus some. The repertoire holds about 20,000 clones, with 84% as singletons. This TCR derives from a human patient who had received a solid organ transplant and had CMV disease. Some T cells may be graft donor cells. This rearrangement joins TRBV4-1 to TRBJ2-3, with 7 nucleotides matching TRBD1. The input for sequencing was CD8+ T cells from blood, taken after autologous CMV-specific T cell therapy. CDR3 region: CASSHLDRATDTQYF. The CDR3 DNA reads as TGCGCCAGCAGCCACCTAGACAGGGCAACAGATACGCAGTATTTT.